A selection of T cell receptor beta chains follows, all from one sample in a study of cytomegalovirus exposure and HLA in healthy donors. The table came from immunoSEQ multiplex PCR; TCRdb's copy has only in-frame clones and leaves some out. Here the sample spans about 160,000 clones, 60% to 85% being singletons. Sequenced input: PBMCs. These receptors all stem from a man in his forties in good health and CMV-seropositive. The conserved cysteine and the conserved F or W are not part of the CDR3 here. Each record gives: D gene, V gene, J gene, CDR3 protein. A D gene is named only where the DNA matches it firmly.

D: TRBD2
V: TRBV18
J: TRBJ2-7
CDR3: ASSPTSGEYEQY

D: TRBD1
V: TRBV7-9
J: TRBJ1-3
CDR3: ASSSDRDGNTIY

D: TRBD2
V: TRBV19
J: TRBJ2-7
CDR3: ASMDNSGSYEQY

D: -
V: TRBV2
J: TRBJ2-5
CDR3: ASTPRQFQETQY

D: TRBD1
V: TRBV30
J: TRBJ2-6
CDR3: AYRTGSSSWPGANVLT

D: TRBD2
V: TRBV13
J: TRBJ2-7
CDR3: ASSGLGLAGGEQY

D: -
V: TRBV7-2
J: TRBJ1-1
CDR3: ASSNQGFAEAF

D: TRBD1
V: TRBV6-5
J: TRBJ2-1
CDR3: ASSYQTGGGYNEQF

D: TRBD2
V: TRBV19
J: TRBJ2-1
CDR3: ASSIASGRGGGNEQF

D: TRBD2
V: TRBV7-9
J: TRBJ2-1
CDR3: ASSPRAGSMDEQF

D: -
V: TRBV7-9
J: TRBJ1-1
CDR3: ASSGLATEAF